This entry is about one T cell receptor beta chain. Its cognate antigen is unknown. J lost 5 bases, V lost 0 bases, and 5 bases had no gene match. CDR3 length: 16 residues. Germline CDR1 and CDR2: SGHRS and YFSETQ. The data originate from a study of CD8+ T cells in alopecia areata. Study as a whole: Each of the treated patients was given oral tofacitinib, 5 to 10 mg twice daily, for moderate-to-severe alopecia areata. Study results and limitations: Compared with normal scalp, lesional scalp had higher clonality and more expanded CD8+ clones.

Lesional scalp punch biopsies and peripheral blood were collected from alopecia areata patients. It was cDNA, reverse transcribed from extracted RNA, that served as the sequencing template. Sequencing was performed with immunoSEQ multiplex PCR; in TCRdb, only in-frame clones are kept and a portion is missing. The sample consists of 160,000 or so clones, 65% to 75% of them appearing once. This TCR came from a human donor with alopecia areata. Sequencing was performed on CD8+ T cells sorted from blood, taken at week 0. The chain recombines TRBV5-1 with TRBJ2-2; 9 nucleotides align to TRBD1. The CDR3 DNA is TGCGCCAGCAGCTTGGAAGGGACAGGGCGGACCGGGGAGCTGTTTTTT. It specifies CASSLEGTGRTGELFF.